This T cell receptor beta chain originates from a study of cytomegalovirus exposure and HLA in healthy donors. Losses at the gene ends were 6 bases for V and 4 bases for J; bases not matched to a gene: 5. This CDR3 contains 15 residues. The germline V gene encodes CDR1 MDHEN and CDR2 SYDVKM. Comment on this clone: At the DNA level, this CDR3 is encoded by other sequences in the same sample as well.

It was with 60 Vbeta and 13 Jbeta primers that the PCR ran. The table came from immunoSEQ multiplex PCR; TCRdb's copy has only in-frame clones and leaves some out. The sample yields some 210,000 clones, approximately 80% seen once. What was sequenced was PBMCs. This chain links TRBV28 with TRBJ2-7, with 14 bases lining up with TRBD2. This TCR was sampled from a male donor in good health and CMV-seronegative. The DNA for the CDR3 is TGTGCCAGCAGCCCCGGGACTAGCGGGAGTTACGAGCAGTACTTC. Its protein is CASSPGTSGSYEQYF.